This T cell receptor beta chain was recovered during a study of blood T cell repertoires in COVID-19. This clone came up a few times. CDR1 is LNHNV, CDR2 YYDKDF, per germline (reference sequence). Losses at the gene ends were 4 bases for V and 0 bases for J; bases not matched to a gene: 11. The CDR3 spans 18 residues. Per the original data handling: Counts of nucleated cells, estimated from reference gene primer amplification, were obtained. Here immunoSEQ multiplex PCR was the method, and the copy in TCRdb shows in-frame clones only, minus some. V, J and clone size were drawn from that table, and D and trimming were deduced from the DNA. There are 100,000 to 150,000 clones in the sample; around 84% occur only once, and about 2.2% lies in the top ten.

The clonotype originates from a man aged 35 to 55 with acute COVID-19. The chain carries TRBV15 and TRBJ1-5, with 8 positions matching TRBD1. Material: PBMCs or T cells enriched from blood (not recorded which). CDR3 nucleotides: TGTGCCACCAGCACCGGACAGGGTGGGGATTATAGCAATCAGCCCCAGCATTTT. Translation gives CATSTGQGGDYSNQPQHF.